This TCR beta chain originates from a study of blood T cell repertoires in COVID-19. Study-wide context: Spain, Italy and the United States supplied samples that represented acute and convalescent COVID-19.

Profiling relied on immunoSEQ multiplex PCR, and the TCRdb table lists in-frame clones only, not all of them. The sample holds under 80,000 clones, about 90% seen once. Worth noting for this clone: The same CDR3 arises from other DNA sequences in this sample as well.

With V trimmed by 4 bases and J by 0 bases, 7 bases remained unmatched. Germline CDR1 is SGHRS and CDR2 is YFSETQ. This CDR3 contains 17 residues. The V gene is TRBV5-1, the J gene TRBJ1-6, with 7 nucleotides matching TRBD1. The sample taken for sequencing was peripheral blood. This clonotype originated in a human donor in a cohort sampled during active COVID-19. The CDR3 loop is CASSPRTGSSYNSPLHF. CDR3 nucleotides: TGCGCCAGCAGCCCTCGGACAGGTAGCTCCTATAATTCACCCCTCCACTTT.